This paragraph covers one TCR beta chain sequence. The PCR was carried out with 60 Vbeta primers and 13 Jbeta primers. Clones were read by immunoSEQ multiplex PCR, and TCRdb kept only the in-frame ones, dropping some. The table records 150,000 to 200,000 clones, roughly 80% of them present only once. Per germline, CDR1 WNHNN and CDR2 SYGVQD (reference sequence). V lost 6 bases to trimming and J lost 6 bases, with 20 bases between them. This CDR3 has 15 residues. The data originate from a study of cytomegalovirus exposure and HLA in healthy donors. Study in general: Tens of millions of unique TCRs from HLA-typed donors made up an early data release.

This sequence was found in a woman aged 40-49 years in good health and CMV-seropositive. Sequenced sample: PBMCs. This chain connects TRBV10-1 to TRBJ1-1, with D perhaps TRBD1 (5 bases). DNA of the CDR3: TGCGCCAGCAGAGCCAGCAGGACATTCGACGCTGAAGCTTTCTTT. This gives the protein CASRASRTFDAEAFF.